What follows describes a single T cell receptor beta chain. The target antigen is unknown. This specimen belongs to a study of cytomegalovirus exposure and HLA in healthy donors. Notes on the study in general: Reportedly, HLA-A and HLA-B alleles of most subjects were accurately predicted from TCR beta.

The PCR ran on 60 Vbeta and 13 Jbeta primers. Measured with immunoSEQ multiplex PCR; TCRdb has only the in-frame clones, and not every one. The sample includes some 130,000 clones. The sample taken for sequencing was PBMCs. The TCR was taken from a woman aged 55 to 70 in good health and CMV-seronegative.

The CDR3 protein is CASSFRPSGSYEQYF. The CDR3 nucleotides are TGTGCCAGCAGTTTTCGGCCTAGCGGGAGCTACGAGCAGTACTTC. The V and J genes are TRBV28 and TRBJ2-5; 10 bases fit TRBD2. TRBJ2-7 explains the end of the DNA better; the J call may be wrong. Germline V CDR1 and CDR2: MDHEN, SYDVKM. CDR3 length: 15 residues.